The rows below give T cell receptor beta chains drawn from one sample of a study of blood T cell repertoires in COVID-19. Method: immunoSEQ multiplex PCR; TCRdb's copy keeps in-frame clones and lacks some. The sample records 45,000 to 55,000 clones, approximately 80% being singletons. Sequencing input: peripheral blood. These receptors all stem from a human donor with active or convalescent COVID-19. The donor label of this sample is uncertain. The CDR3 runs from the conserved cysteine through the conserved F or W. The D gene is left open where the match is weak. Expanded clones are given a class, and other clones once, few, many or no size at all.

J gene,clone size,V gene,D gene,CDR3 DNA,CDR3 protein
TRBJ2-1,once,TRBV3-1/TRBV3-2,.,TGTGCCAGCAGCCGTGAGGCAGGGCGTTCCTACAATGAGCAGTTCTTC,CASSREAGRSYNEQFF
TRBJ2-7,.,TRBV19,TRBD1,TGTGCCAGTAGTCCCCTCCGGGGGACAGGGGGGGACGAGCAGTACTTC,CASSPLRGTGGDEQYF
TRBJ2-1,.,TRBV7-3,TRBD2,TGTGCCAGCAGCCTCGAGGGAGGGTACAATGAGCAGTTCTTC,CASSLEGGYNEQFF
TRBJ2-1,.,TRBV28,.,TGTGCCAGCACCTTGGGGGCGGTGGTGAATGAGCAGTTCTTC,CASTLGAVVNEQFF
TRBJ2-5,.,TRBV5-1,.,TGCGCCAGCAGCCCGCAGGGTCAAGAGACCCAGTACTTC,CASSPQGQETQYF
TRBJ1-6,.,TRBV5-5,TRBD1,TGTGCCAGCAGCCTAGGACAGGGCAATTCACCCCTCCACTTT,CASSLGQGNSPLHF
TRBJ1-2,.,TRBV28,TRBD1,TGTGCCAGCAGGCCAACAGGGGGCGACGGCTATGGCTACACCTTC,CASRPTGGDGYGYTF
TRBJ2-7,.,TRBV20-1,.,TGCAGTGCGGGCGGGACCTACGAGCAGTACTTC,CSAGGTYEQYF
TRBJ2-7,few,TRBV29-1,.,TGCAGCGTTGGGGCCGGGAGTAGCATCGGGCACGAGCAGTACTTC,CSVGAGSSIGHEQYF
TRBJ1-6,.,TRBV30,TRBD1,TGTGCCTGGGAGAGGGACAGGGCGTATAATTCACCCCTCCACTTT,CAWERDRAYNSPLHF
TRBJ2-7,.,TRBV6-6,TRBD2,TGTGCCAGCAGTTCATCTAGCGGGATCTCCTACGAGCAGTACTTC,CASSSSSGISYEQYF
TRBJ1-5,few,TRBV30,.,TGTGCCTGGGACAGTTCCGGGGAGCCCCAGCATTTT,CAWDSSGEPQHF
TRBJ2-7,.,TRBV6-4,TRBD2,TGTGCCAGCAGTGACCCCCGACTAGCGGTGACCTACGAGCAGTACTTC,CASSDPRLAVTYEQYF
TRBJ2-2,few,TRBV5-1,.,TGCGCCAGCAGCTCCTCCGACAGTACCGGGGAGCTGTTTTTT,CASSSSDSTGELFF
TRBJ1-2,.,TRBV2,.,TGTGCCAGCAGACCAGGGCATGGCTACACCTTC,CASRPGHGYTF
TRBJ2-1,.,TRBV21-1,.,TGTGCCAGCAACCTATCCTACAATGAGCAGTTCTTC,CASNLSYNEQFF
TRBJ2-1,.,TRBV30,TRBD2,TGTGCCTGGAGCGCTAGCGGGACCTACAATGAGCAGTTCTTC,CAWSASGTYNEQFF
TRBJ1-3,once,TRBV5-3,.,TGTGCCAGAAGCTTGGGTTTCGGGAGATCTGGAAACACCATATATTTT,CARSLGFGRSGNTIYF
TRBJ2-7,.,TRBV4-2,TRBD2,TGTGCCAGCAGCCAAGCCGGGACTAGCGGGATCTACGAGCAGTACTTC,CASSQAGTSGIYEQYF
TRBJ2-7,.,TRBV9,.,TGTGCCAGCAGCGTAAACTTTGGACAGTCCTACGAGCAGTACTTC,CASSVNFGQSYEQYF
TRBJ2-5,many,TRBV24-1,.,TGTGCCACCAGTGAATCAGGGTCTAAAGAGACCCAGTACTTC,CATSESGSKETQYF
TRBJ2-7,few,TRBV19,TRBD2,TGTGCCAGTAGTCCCCGGGACTGGAGCCTAGCGGGACTCTACGAGCAGTACTTC,CASSPRDWSLAGLYEQYF
TRBJ2-1,.,TRBV10-2,.,TGCGCCAGCAGTACTTACTACAATGAGCAGTTCTTC,CASSTYYNEQFF
TRBJ2-7,.,TRBV15,.,TGTGCCACCAGCCGACAGGCTAGCTCCTACGAGCAGTACTTC,CATSRQASSYEQYF
TRBJ2-5,.,TRBV19,.,TGTGCCAGTAGTATAGGCGACCAAGAGACCCAGTACTTC,CASSIGDQETQYF
TRBJ2-7,.,TRBV24-1,.,TGTGCCACCAGTGACTCCGGGACTCGGGAGCAGTACTTC,CATSDSGTREQYF
TRBJ1-1,.,TRBV24-1,.,TGTGCCAACCGGCTCCGGCAGGGCACTGAAGCTTTCTTT,CANRLRQGTEAFF
TRBJ2-1,.,TRBV7-2,.,TGTGCCAGCAGCTTAGGTCAGATCAATGAGCAGTTCTTC,CASSLGQINEQFF
TRBJ2-7,once,TRBV5-6,TRBD1,TGTGCCAGCAGCTTGGTCGGACAGGGTAGTGACGAGCAGTACTTC,CASSLVGQGSDEQYF
TRBJ2-3,few,TRBV10-3,.,TGTGCCATCAAAGGACAGTTGGATACGCAGTATTTT,CAIKGQLDTQYF
TRBJ2-7,.,TRBV11-1,TRBD2,TGTGCCAGCAGCTTAGGGGGACTAGCATTTAACTACGAGCAGTACTTC,CASSLGGLAFNYEQYF
TRBJ1-5,few,TRBV30,TRBD1,TGTGCCTGGAGTGTACGGGACAGACTAAGCCAGCCCCAGCATTTT,CAWSVRDRLSQPQHF
TRBJ2-6,once,TRBV9,TRBD2,TGTGCCAGCAGCGTTGGGACTAGCGGGAGCCCCGGGGCCAACGTCCTGACTTTC,CASSVGTSGSPGANVLTF